These 10 T cell receptor beta chains originate from one sample sequenced in a study of blood T cells in healthy people across ages. Primed by a sample-barcoded 5' primer and a J-beta primer mix, a second PCR proceeded for 7 to 11 cycles. TCRdb analysed the 5' RACE reads with MiXCR anew, one entry per CDR3 protein. Here the sample spans fewer than 900,000 distinct CDR3 sequences, roughly 47% being singletons. What was sequenced was blood. Receptor source: a woman aged 55-69 years in good health.

The chain links TRBV25-1 to TRBJ1-2; D unresolved. V was cut by 3 bases and J by 8 bases, with 25 bases left in between. The CDR3 loop spans 17 amino acids. The germline V gene encodes CDR1 MGHDK and CDR2 SYGVNS. The CDR3 protein is CASSDPISKGFKGGYTF. CDR3 nucleotide sequence: TGTGCCAGCAGTGACCCCATCTCGAAGGGTTTTAAGGGAGGCTACACCTTC.

The rearrangement links TRBV7-2 to TRBJ2-5; 8 nucleotides agree with TRBD2. Germline V gene lookup returns CDR1 SGHTA and CDR2 FQGNSA. With 1 base clipped from V and 11 bases from J, the junction kept 12 bases outside the gene matches. CDR3 length: 15 amino acids. Written as DNA, the CDR3 is TGTGCCAGCAGCTTAGGGCTAGCGGGCCGCTGGGGGCAGTACTTC. It specifies CASSLGLAGRWGQYF. The whole variable domain, remainder taken from reference TRBV7-2 and TRBJ2-5, is GAGVSQSPSNKVTEKGKDVELRCDPISGHTALYWYRQSLGQGLEFLIYFQGNSAPDKSGLPSDRFSAERTGGSVSTLTIQRTQQEDSAVYLCASSLGLAGRWGQYFGPGTRLLVL.

The V call is TRBV20-1, the J call TRBJ1-2; D is uncertain. CDR3 length: 11 amino acids. Germline-derived CDR1 and CDR2 are DFQATT and SNEGSKA (reference sequence). Trimming shortened V by 2 bases and J by 8 bases, and 9 bases separated the two germline ends. The CDR3 sequence: CSARLREGYTF. CDR3 in DNA: TGCAGTGCTAGACTCCGGGAAGGCTACACCTTC.

CDR3 in DNA: TGCAGCGTTGCCGGATACTACGAGCAGTACTTC. Amino acid sequence: CSVAGYYEQYF. The gene calls are TRBV29-1 and TRBJ2-7; the D is unclear. Per the germline V gene, CDR1 is SQVTM and CDR2 is ANQGSEA. Trimming took 4 bases from V and 3 from J, leaving 7 bases between them. The CDR3 length is 11 residues.

This chain links TRBV7-2 with TRBJ1-1; D uncertain. V lost 1 base, J lost 4 bases, and 13 bases lay in between. The CDR3 is 15 residues long. Germline assignment: CDR1 SGHTA and CDR2 FQGNSA. The chain's CDR3 is CASSLVGKLGTEAFF. The CDR3 DNA follows: TGTGCCAGCAGCTTAGTGGGCAAGCTGGGCACTGAAGCTTTCTTT.

This clonotype was detected a few times. The chain has TRBV12-3 or TRBV12-4 and TRBJ2-7; weak D call: TRBD2 (6 bases). V was trimmed by 7 bases and J by 0 bases, leaving 13 bases between them. This CDR3 is built from 14 residues. DNA for the CDR3: TGTGCCAGCACCTCACCCGGGAGCTCCTACGAGCAGTACTTC. Amino acid sequence: CASTSPGSSYEQYF.

This clonotype was detected ten times or more. The chain links TRBV12-3 or TRBV12-4 to TRBJ2-5, with D hard to call. The CDR3 covers 12 residues. Trimming took off 3 bases at V and 5 bases at J, with 7 bases between the two ends. DNA of the CDR3: TGTGCCAGCAGTTTTAGGGTGGAGACCCAGTACTTC. Translation gives CASSFRVETQYF.

There are a few counts of this clonotype. This rearrangement joins TRBV20-1 to TRBJ2-3; the match to TRBD2 covers 10 bases. V gave up 6 bases and J gave up 2 bases; unmatched junction bases: 5. The CDR3 covers 14 residues. Germline V gives CDR1 DFQATT, CDR2 SNEGSKA (reference sequence). The CDR3 DNA reads TGCAGTGCCACCACTAGCGGGAACACAGATACGCAGTATTTT. It yields the protein CSATTSGNTDTQYF.

As concerns this clonotype: This may arise from a read error, as a much more abundant clone is one base away. The gene calls are TRBV12-3 or TRBV12-4 and TRBJ2-7; D is perhaps TRBD1 (6 bases). The CDR3 loop spans 13 amino acids. Between the trimmed V and J ends, which lost 3 bases and 7 bases, there was a span of 13 bases. The CDR3 loop is CASSLVSGAEQYF. Written as DNA, the CDR3 is TGTGCCAGCAGTTTGGTTTCAGGGGCTGAGCAGTACTTC.

The J gene is TRBJ2-2, the V gene TRBV3-1; TRBD1 matches at 9 bases. Germline V gene lookup returns CDR1 LGHDT and CDR2 YNNKEL (reference sequence). The CDR3 is made up of 15 amino acids. With 4 bases clipped from V and 6 bases from J, the junction kept 6 bases outside the gene matches. CDR3 nucleotides: TGTGCCAGCAGCCCAAGGACAGGGGAACCCGGGGAGCTGTTTTTT. This gives the protein CASSPRTGEPGELFF.